The 10 T cell receptor beta chains below all came from one sample that was sequenced in a study of OX40 agonist ivuxolimab in advanced cancers. The protocol was immunoSEQ multiplex PCR, while the TCRdb copy is restricted to in-frame clones and leaves out a portion. The sample contains about 76,000 clones, over 75% of which appear only once. The specimen comprised CD4+ or CD8+ T cells sorted from blood, sampled in a trial of the OX40 agonist ivuxolimab. The receptors derive from an adult with an advanced solid tumor such as melanoma, head and neck, liver or kidney cancer.

The V gene is TRBV5-1, the J gene TRBJ2-2; 7 bases line up with TRBD2. V was pared by 0 bases and J by 4 bases, with 12 bases of the junction left unmatched. The CDR3 runs 18 residues. In germline, CDR1 is SGHRS, CDR2 YFSETQ. The CDR3 coding sequence is TGCGCCAGCAGCTTGGCGGGCAGCGCGGGGAGGGGCACCGGGGAGCTGTTTTTT. Translated, it gives CASSLAGSAGRGTGELFF. Looking up the rest from reference TRBV5-1 and TRBJ2-2 gives the full variable domain: KAGVTQTPRYLIKTRGQQVTLSCSPISGHRSVSWYQQTPGQGLQFLFEYFSETQRNKGNFPGRFSGRQFSNSRSEMNVSTLELGDSALYLCASSLAGSAGRGTGELFFGEGSRLTVL.

The chain employs TRBV6-5 and TRBJ1-1, with D perhaps TRBD1 (5 bases). The V end was cut by 2 bases, the J end by 1 base, with 11 bases between. The CDR3 runs 15 residues. Per germline, CDR1 MNHEY and CDR2 SVGAGI. Written as DNA, the CDR3 is TGTGCCAGCAGTTACATCCGGGGGGGGAACACTGAAGCTTTCTTT. Amino acids: CASSYIRGGNTEAFF.

V and J are TRBV5-4 and TRBJ2-6, with TRBD2 as a possible D gene (5 bases). Trimming pared 0 bases from V and 3 bases from J, leaving 16 bases between. This CDR3 has 18 residues. Germline V gives CDR1 SGHNT, CDR2 YYREEE (reference sequence). CDR3 residues: CASSLAAGGGDGANVLTF. Written as DNA, the CDR3 is TGTGCCAGCAGCTTGGCCGCGGGTGGTGGCGATGGGGCCAACGTCCTGACTTTC.

V gene TRBV4-1 combines with J gene TRBJ1-5; 8 positions match TRBD1. CDR1 and CDR2 from the germline V gene are MGHRA and YSYEKL. This CDR3 has 16 residues. V dropped 0 bases and J dropped 7; count of bases not matched to a gene: 8. The CDR3 region is CASSQDRAGGWQPQHF. The CDR3 DNA sequence: TGCGCCAGCAGCCAAGATAGGGCAGGGGGCTGGCAGCCCCAGCATTTT.

This clone was detected only a few times. CDR3 protein: CASSGTAGNEQYF. As DNA, the CDR3 is TGTGCCAGCAGCGGGACAGCTGGGAACGAGCAGTACTTC. The chain couples TRBV2 to TRBJ2-7; 7 bases are a match to TRBD1. Germline CDR1 SNHLY, CDR2 FYNNEI. V dropped 6 bases and J dropped 5; count of bases not matched to a gene: 7. The CDR3 consists of 13 residues.

The V call is TRBV7-2, the J call TRBJ1-2; the D gene is possibly TRBD1 (5 bases). Trimming took off 1 base at V and 6 bases at J, with 9 bases between the two ends. The germline V gene has CDR1 SGHTA and CDR2 FQGNSA. The CDR3 spans 13 residues. The CDR3 is CASSLDRSNGYTF. In DNA, the CDR3 is TGTGCCAGCAGCTTAGACAGGTCCAATGGCTACACCTTC.

The genes are TRBV7-2 and TRBJ2-3, with D possibly being TRBD1 (6 bases). The CDR3 covers 16 residues. Trimming removed 0 bases from V and 1 base from J, with 11 bases in between. In germline, CDR1 is SGHTA, CDR2 FQGNSA. CDR3 nucleotides: TGTGCCAGCAGCTTAGCGTCCAGGGGTGGCACAGATACGCAGTATTTT. It is translated as CASSLASRGGTDTQYF.

This chain connects TRBV11-2 to TRBJ1-1, with TRBD1 matching over 7 bases. CDR3 length equals 12 residues. Germline V gene sequence: CDR1 SGHAT, CDR2 FQNNGV. V dropped 2 bases and J dropped 7; count of bases not matched to a gene: 1. In DNA, the CDR3 is TGTGCCAGCAGCTTAACAGGGGTTGAAGCTTTCTTT. Its translation: CASSLTGVEAFF.

This clone was seen only once. V and J are TRBV2 and TRBJ1-2, with 7 bases identical to TRBD1. The CDR3 length is 14 residues. The V segment lost 6 bases and the J segment 5 bases; nucleotides outside the gene matches: 9. The V gene's germline CDR1 is SNHLY and CDR2 FYNNEI. For the CDR3, the DNA is TGTGCCAGCAGGGGGGACAGCCTCCGGTATGGCTACACCTTC. This codes for CASRGDSLRYGYTF. Combining the CDR3 with reference TRBV2 and TRBJ1-2 gives the whole variable domain EPEVTQTPSHQVTQMGQEVILRCVPISNHLYFYWYRQILGQKVEFLVSFYNNEISEKSEIFDDQFSVERPDGSNFTLKIRSTKLEDSAMYFCASRGDSLRYGYTFGSGTRLTVV.

The rearrangement uses TRBV11-2 and TRBJ2-7; 7 positions match TRBD1. CDR1 and CDR2 from the germline V gene are SGHAT and FQNNGV. The CDR3 extends over 15 amino acids. V gave up 1 base and J gave up 4 bases; unmatched junction bases: 7. The DNA for the CDR3 is TGTGCCAGCAGCTTAGCCGGGACAGATGGATACGAGCAGTACTTC. As protein: CASSLAGTDGYEQYF. Full variable domain (remainder filled in from reference TRBV11-2 and TRBJ2-7): EAGVAQSPRYKIIEKRQSVAFWCNPISGHATLYWYQQILGQGPKLLIQFQNNGVVDDSQLPKDRFSAERLKGVDSTLKIQPAKLEDSAVYLCASSLAGTDGYEQYFGPGTRLTVT.